This T cell receptor (beta chain) was obtained from a study of blood T cell repertoires in COVID-19. Study processing details: Estimation of nucleated cell counts relied on the amplification of reference gene primers. Profiling relied on immunoSEQ multiplex PCR, and the TCRdb table lists in-frame clones only, not all of them. That table supplies the V and J calls and clone size; D and trimming were determined from the DNA. Seen here are hundreds of thousands of clones, 70% to 90% observed once, and the top ten hold approximately 2.1%. There are 16 residues in the CDR3. Trimming shortened V by 6 bases and J by 1 base, and 17 bases separated the two germline ends. Germline V gene lookup returns CDR1 SNHLY and CDR2 FYNNEI.

The source material was peripheral blood. The TCR comes from a woman aged 40-49 years who had recovered from COVID-19. V gene TRBV2 combines with J gene TRBJ2-3; maybe TRBD2 (5 bases). CDR3 amino acids: CASRTGTRAGTDTQYF. The CDR3 nucleotides read TGTGCCAGCAGGACCGGTACTAGGGCGGGCACAGATACGCAGTATTTT.